The 29 T cell receptor beta chains below come from one sample, sequenced in a study of cytomegalovirus exposure and HLA in healthy donors. In the PCR, 60 Vbeta and 13 Jbeta primers were used. Using immunoSEQ multiplex PCR, the repertoire was profiled, and TCRdb retains in-frame clones only, with some absent. This sample carries some 130,000 clones, approximately 80% of them seen once, and the ten largest clones take more than 3%. The sample consisted of PBMCs. These receptors were taken from a male donor in good health and CMV-seronegative.

The V gene is TRBV11-2, the J gene TRBJ2-7, with 7 bases aligning to TRBD1. CDR1 SGHAT and CDR2 FQNNGV come from the germline V gene. Trimming removed 3 bases from V and 7 bases from J; junction bases left unmatched: 9. This CDR3 region has 14 residues. The CDR3 region has the DNA TGTGCCAGCAGCTTGACAGGGAGCCTGGAGGAGCAGTACTTC. Its protein is CASSLTGSLEEQYF.

V gene TRBV14 combines with J gene TRBJ2-3; 7 nucleotides match TRBD1. CDR1 is SGHDN and CDR2 is FVKESK in the germline V gene. CDR3 length equals 15 residues. With 6 bases clipped from V and 7 bases from J, the junction kept 13 bases outside the gene matches. The CDR3 nucleotides read TGTGCCAGCAGTAACCGCCGACAGGGTCAGCATACGCAGTATTTT. The encoded protein is CASSNRRQGQHTQYF.

The chain recombines TRBV5-6 with TRBJ1-6; 7 nucleotides line up with TRBD1. The J segment lost 7 bases and the V segment lost 2 bases, leaving 6 bases of the junction unmatched. This CDR3 region has 15 residues. Germline V gives CDR1 SGHDT, CDR2 YYEEEE. The CDR3 loop is CASSLDTGVNSPLHF. The CDR3 nucleotides read TGTGCCAGCAGCTTAGATACAGGGGTCAATTCACCCCTCCACTTT.

The V and J genes are TRBV19 and TRBJ1-4, with D perhaps TRBD1 (5 bases). The CDR3 contains 15 residues. The ends were cut back, 3 bases at V and 8 bases at J, with 16 bases in the middle. Per the germline V gene, CDR1 is LNHDA and CDR2 is SQIVND (reference sequence). CDR3 sequence reads: CASSIGVRVDEKLFF. The CDR3 nucleotides read TGTGCCAGTAGTATTGGCGTCAGGGTAGACGAAAAACTGTTTTTT. The full variable domain, with the rest looked up from reference TRBV19 and TRBJ1-4, is DGGITQSPKYLFRKEGQNVTLSCEQNLNHDAMYWYRQDPGQGLRLIYYSQIVNDFQKGDIAEGYSVSREKKESFPLTVTSAQKNPTAFYLCASSIGVRVDEKLFFGSGTQLSVL.

V usage is TRBV6-5 and J usage is TRBJ1-4, with D unresolved. Germline loops: CDR1 MNHEY, CDR2 SVGAGI. V lost 5 bases and J lost 14, with 15 bases in between. The CDR3 covers 12 residues. The CDR3, as DNA: TGTGCCAGCAGTCCTTTCGGGAACGTGCTGTTTTTT. Translated: CASSPFGNVLFF.

This rearrangement joins TRBV19 to TRBJ2-7; 13 bases fit TRBD2. Germline V gene lookup returns CDR1 LNHDA and CDR2 SQIVND (reference sequence). V gave up 6 bases and J gave up 0 bases; unmatched junction bases: 2. There are 15 residues in the CDR3. Here the CDR3 DNA reads TGTGCCAGTAGCCGGACTAGCGGGAGCTCCTACGAGCAGTACTTC. Translated: CASSRTSGSSYEQYF.

V usage is TRBV6-1 and J usage is TRBJ2-7, with 11 bases lining up with TRBD1. V lost 2 bases, J lost 4 bases, and 7 bases stayed unmatched. Germline-derived CDR1 and CDR2 are MNHNS and SASEGT. The CDR3 covers 16 residues. The DNA for the CDR3 is TGTGCCAGCAGTGAACTCGCGGACAGGGGGCTTTACGAGCAGTACTTC. Protein: CASSELADRGLYEQYF.

The rearrangement uses TRBV18 and TRBJ2-7; 10 positions agree with TRBD1. The CDR3 spans 14 residues. CDR1 is KGHSH, CDR2 LQKENI, per germline. Trimming cost V 7 bases and J 5 bases; bases outside gene matches: 8. This CDR3 reads CASFTGTGDDEQYF. CDR3 coding DNA: TGTGCCAGCTTCACCGGGACAGGGGATGACGAGCAGTACTTC.

This clone has only a few counts. V usage is TRBV5-6 and J usage is TRBJ2-5; TRBD1 agrees at 7 bases. CDR3 size: 13 residues. V gave up 1 base and J gave up 6 bases; unmatched junction bases: 3. Germline CDR1 SGHDT, CDR2 YYEEEE. The CDR3 loop reads CASSLNRGQTQYF. The CDR3 coding sequence is TGTGCCAGCAGCTTGAACAGGGGCCAGACCCAGTACTTC.

The gene calls are TRBV7-9 and TRBJ2-2; 7 bases line up with TRBD2. The V gene end was trimmed by 2 bases and the J gene end by 4 bases; junction bases not matched to a gene: 7. Germline-derived CDR1 and CDR2 are SEHNR and FQNEAQ (reference sequence). The CDR3 contains 16 residues. CDR3 sequence reads: CASSLLAGVGTGELFF. The CDR3 bases are TGTGCCAGCAGCTTACTTGCGGGAGTAGGCACCGGGGAGCTGTTTTTT.

The rearrangement joins TRBV30 to TRBJ2-7, with 8 bases that match TRBD2. The CDR3 runs 14 residues. Trimming removed 5 bases from V and 7 bases from J; junction bases left unmatched: 13. Germline values: CDR1 GTSNPN, CDR2 SVGIG (reference sequence). CDR3 residues: CAWRSREGVGEQYF. The CDR3 nucleotides read TGTGCCTGGCGTAGTCGGGAGGGGGTAGGGGAGCAGTACTTC.

This chain connects TRBV5-1 to TRBJ2-1; D unclear. CDR1 SGHRS and CDR2 YFSETQ come from the germline V gene. This CDR3 is built from 14 residues. V lost 4 bases and J lost 3, with 11 bases in between. The CDR3 protein is CASSPDANYNEQFF. The CDR3 nucleotides are TGCGCCAGCAGCCCCGATGCGAACTACAATGAGCAGTTCTTC.

V is TRBV15 and J is TRBJ2-3; 8 bases line up with TRBD1. The CDR3 contains 14 residues. V trimming: 3 bases; J trimming: 5 bases; junction bases outside the gene matches: 4. Germline V gives CDR1 LNHNV, CDR2 YYDKDF (reference sequence). Written as DNA, the CDR3 is TGTGCCACCAGCAGGGACAGGGACGGAGATACGCAGTATTTT. Translation: CATSRDRDGDTQYF.

V gene TRBV5-4 combines with J gene TRBJ1-1; 7 nucleotides line up with TRBD1. Germline assignment: CDR1 SGHNT and CDR2 YYREEE (reference sequence). V lost 5 bases and J lost 5; bases outside the gene matches: 12. The CDR3 is 15 residues long. The CDR3 reads CASSLPGQLTTEAFF. In nucleotides, the CDR3 is TGTGCCAGCAGTCTACCGGGACAGTTAACTACTGAAGCTTTCTTT.

The chain carries TRBV6-5 and TRBJ1-1, with 7 bases aligning to TRBD1. From germline, CDR1 is MNHEY and CDR2 SVGAGI. With V trimmed by 6 bases and J by 4 bases, 8 bases remained unmatched. The CDR3 is 14 residues long. The CDR3 bases are TGTGCCAGCAGACTACAGGGGTGGAGCACTGAAGCTTTCTTT. Its translation: CASRLQGWSTEAFF.

The chain has TRBV6-1 and TRBJ1-4; 10 bases are shared with TRBD1. The CDR3 contains 14 residues. V gave up 7 bases and J gave up 8 bases; unmatched junction bases: 7. Per the germline V gene, CDR1 is MNHNS and CDR2 is SASEGT. CDR3 protein: CASTFDRGLEKLFF. The DNA for the CDR3 is TGTGCCAGCACTTTCGACAGGGGGCTAGAAAAACTGTTTTTT.

This clone showed up just once. The chain carries TRBV5-1 and TRBJ2-2; weak D call: TRBD1 (6 bases). Deletions cut 4 bases from V and 1 base from J, with 8 bases between. CDR1 and CDR2 from the germline V gene are SGHRS and YFSETQ. CDR3 length: 14 residues. CDR3 bases: TGCGCCAGCAGCCCGGGACAGAACACCGGGGAGCTGTTTTTT. The encoded protein is CASSPGQNTGELFF. The full variable domain, with the rest looked up from reference TRBV5-1 and TRBJ2-2, is KAGVTQTPRYLIKTRGQQVTLSCSPISGHRSVSWYQQTPGQGLQFLFEYFSETQRNKGNFPGRFSGRQFSNSRSEMNVSTLELGDSALYLCASSPGQNTGELFFGEGSRLTVL.

The V call is TRBV4-1, the J call TRBJ1-5, with D perhaps TRBD1 (6 bases). Germline V gives CDR1 MGHRA, CDR2 YSYEKL. The germline V and J ends were trimmed by 4 bases and 4 bases, with 14 bases remaining between them. CDR3 size: 15 residues. The CDR3 loop reads CASSPDSGQNQPQHF. The CDR3 bases are TGCGCCAGCAGCCCCGATTCCGGACAGAATCAGCCCCAGCATTTT.

The genes are TRBV11-1 and TRBJ2-3, with 8 bases lining up with TRBD2. The V segment lost 6 bases and the J segment 4 bases; nucleotides outside the gene matches: 12. In germline, CDR1 is SGHAT, CDR2 FQDESV (reference sequence). The CDR3 contains 16 residues. The CDR3 region is CASSRPGGARADTQYF. CDR3 bases: TGTGCCAGCAGTCGCCCCGGGGGGGCGAGGGCAGATACGCAGTATTTT.

This chain connects TRBV6-1 to TRBJ2-3, with TRBD1 identical over 10 bases. Germline CDR1 and CDR2: MNHNS and SASEGT. This CDR3 has 15 amino acids. With 4 bases clipped from V and 4 bases from J, the junction kept 5 bases outside the gene matches. The CDR3 DNA is TGTGCCAGCAGTGGGGAGACAGGGGGCTCAGATACGCAGTATTTT. This encodes CASSGETGGSDTQYF.

The chain has TRBV19 and TRBJ1-5, with a tentative D call TRBD1 (6 bases). Deletions cut 0 bases from V and 5 bases from J, with 14 bases between. Germline CDR1 is LNHDA and CDR2 is SQIVND (reference sequence). The CDR3 consists of 16 residues. CDR3 nucleotide sequence: TGTGCCAGTAGTATAGATATAGGGGGTTCGGATCAGCCCCAGCATTTT. This translates into CASSIDIGGSDQPQHF. Variable domain in full (rest from reference TRBV19 and TRBJ1-5): DGGITQSPKYLFRKEGQNVTLSCEQNLNHDAMYWYRQDPGQGLRLIYYSQIVNDFQKGDIAEGYSVSREKKESFPLTVTSAQKNPTAFYLCASSIDIGGSDQPQHFGDGTRLSIL.

The rearrangement joins TRBV5-1 to TRBJ2-7, with 8 bases identical to TRBD1. Germline CDR1 SGHRS, CDR2 YFSETQ. The CDR3 length is 16 residues. The V and J ends lost 0 bases and 3 bases, in that order; junction bases with no gene match: 8. CDR3 coding DNA: TGCGCCAGCAGCTTGGAGGGGACAGGCATTTTCTACGAGCAGTACTTC. Translated, it gives CASSLEGTGIFYEQYF.

The J gene is TRBJ1-1, the V gene TRBV7-3, with D maybe TRBD1 (5 bases). Germline V gene data show CDR1 as SGHTA and CDR2 as FQGTGA. The CDR3 runs to 13 residues. V was clipped by 4 bases and J by 2 bases, with 8 bases between them. The CDR3 DNA sequence: TGTGCCAGCAGCTCTCAGGGTAACACTGAAGCTTTCTTT. Its protein product is CASSSQGNTEAFF.

The chain uses TRBV30 and TRBJ2-5; TRBD2 aligns across 8 bases. Germline CDR1 reads GTSNPN; CDR2 reads SVGIG (reference sequence). The V gene end was trimmed by 2 bases and the J gene end by 1 base; junction bases not matched to a gene: 9. This CDR3 spans 16 amino acids. CDR3 residues: CAWSLLAGSPQETQYF. Here the CDR3 DNA reads TGTGCCTGGAGTCTCCTAGCGGGCTCCCCCCAAGAGACCCAGTACTTC.

The chain employs TRBV7-8 and TRBJ2-7; 11 bases fit TRBD1. Germline V lookup: CDR1 SGHVS, CDR2 FQNEAQ. The CDR3 loop spans 15 amino acids. The junction had 8 bases not matched to a gene; V was cut back by 5 bases and J by 5 bases. CDR3 amino acids: CASSTTGTGGNEQYF. CDR3 nucleotide sequence: TGTGCCAGCAGCACCACCGGGACAGGGGGGAACGAGCAGTACTTC.

The CDR3 spells CSAGSADTQYF. Here the CDR3 DNA reads TGCAGCGCCGGGAGTGCAGATACGCAGTATTTT. The V gene is TRBV29-1, the J gene TRBJ2-3; D is perhaps TRBD2 (6 bases). Trimming took off 7 bases at V and 4 bases at J, with 9 bases between the two ends. The CDR3 sequence is 11 residues long. In germline, CDR1 is SQVTM, CDR2 ANQGSEA.

The genes are TRBV4-2 and TRBJ1-6; 7 nucleotides agree with TRBD1. Germline V gene data show CDR1 as LGHNA and CDR2 as YNFKEQ. After removal of 1 base from V and 10 bases from J, the junction contained 7 bases not matched to a gene. The CDR3 has 15 residues. CDR3 loop: CASSQVLEGASPLHF. CDR3 nucleotides: TGTGCCAGCAGCCAAGTCTTGGAGGGGGCATCACCCCTCCACTTT.

The chain combines TRBV27 with TRBJ1-6, with 10 bases fitting TRBD1. In germline, CDR1 is MNHEY, CDR2 SMNVEV (reference sequence). The CDR3 is 14 residues long. J gave up 13 bases and V 5 bases, and 8 bases lay outside the gene matches. The CDR3 DNA sequence: TGTGCCAGCAGTGCCCCGGGACAGGGGATTCCCCTCCACTTT. This encodes CASSAPGQGIPLHF.

The rearrangement joins TRBV12-5 to TRBJ1-2; D is unresolved. Germline CDR1 LGHNT, CDR2 FRNRAP. This CDR3 region has 13 residues. Trimming left V 3 bases short and J 3 bases short, with 8 bases between. The CDR3 is CASGLNGDYGYTF. The DNA for the CDR3 is TGTGCTAGTGGTTTAAACGGGGACTATGGCTACACCTTC.